This T cell receptor (beta chain) was documented in a study of T cell changes during pregnancy in multiple sclerosis. V shed 6 bases and J 0 bases; nucleotides not matched to a gene: 9. The CDR3 is 17 amino acids. Germline loops: CDR1 SGHTA, CDR2 FQGNSA. Here immunoSEQ multiplex PCR was the method, and the copy in TCRdb shows in-frame clones only, minus some. The sample has more than 80,000 clones; 92% are singletons. The V call is TRBV7-2, the J call TRBJ1-5; 9 nucleotides line up with TRBD1. This sequence was found in a female donor with multiple sclerosis, enrolled in a pregnancy study. This specimen consisted of peripheral blood, obtained after pregnancy. This CDR3 is CASRPGTGFFSNQPQHF. As DNA, the CDR3 is TGTGCCAGCAGACCCGGGACAGGGTTTTTTAGCAATCAGCCCCAGCATTTT.